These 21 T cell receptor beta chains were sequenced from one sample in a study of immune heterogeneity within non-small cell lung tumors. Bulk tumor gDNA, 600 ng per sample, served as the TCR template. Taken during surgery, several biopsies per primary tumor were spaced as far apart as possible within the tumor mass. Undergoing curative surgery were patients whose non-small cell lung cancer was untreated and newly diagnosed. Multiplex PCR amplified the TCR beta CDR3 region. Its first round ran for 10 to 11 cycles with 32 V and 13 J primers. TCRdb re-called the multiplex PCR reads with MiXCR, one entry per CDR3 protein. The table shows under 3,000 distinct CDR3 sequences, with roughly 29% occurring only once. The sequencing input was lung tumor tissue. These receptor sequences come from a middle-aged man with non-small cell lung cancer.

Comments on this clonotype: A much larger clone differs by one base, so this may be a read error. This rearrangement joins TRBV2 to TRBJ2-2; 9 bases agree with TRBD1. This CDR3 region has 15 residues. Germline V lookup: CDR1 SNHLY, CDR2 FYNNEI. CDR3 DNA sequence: TGTGTCAGATCAAAGACCGGGACAGGGACCGGGGAGCTGTTTTTT. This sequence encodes CVRSKTGTGTGELFF.

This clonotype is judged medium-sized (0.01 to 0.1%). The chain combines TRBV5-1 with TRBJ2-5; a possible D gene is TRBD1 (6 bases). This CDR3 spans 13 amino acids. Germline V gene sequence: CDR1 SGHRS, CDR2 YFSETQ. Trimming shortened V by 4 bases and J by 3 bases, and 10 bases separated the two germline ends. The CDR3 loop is CASSPGVEETQYF. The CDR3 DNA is TGCGCCAGCAGCCCAGGGGTGGAAGAGACCCAGTACTTC.

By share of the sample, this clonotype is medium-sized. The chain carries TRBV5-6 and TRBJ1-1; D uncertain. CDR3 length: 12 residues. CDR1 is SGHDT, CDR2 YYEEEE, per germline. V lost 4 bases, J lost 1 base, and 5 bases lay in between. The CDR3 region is CASSRGNTEAFF. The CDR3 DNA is TGTGCCAGCAGCCGTGGGAACACTGAAGCTTTCTTT.

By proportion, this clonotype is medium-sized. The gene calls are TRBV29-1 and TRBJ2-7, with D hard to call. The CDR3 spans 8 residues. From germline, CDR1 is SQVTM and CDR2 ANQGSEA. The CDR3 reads CRSYEQYF. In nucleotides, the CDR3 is TGCCGCTCCTACGAGCAGTACTTC.

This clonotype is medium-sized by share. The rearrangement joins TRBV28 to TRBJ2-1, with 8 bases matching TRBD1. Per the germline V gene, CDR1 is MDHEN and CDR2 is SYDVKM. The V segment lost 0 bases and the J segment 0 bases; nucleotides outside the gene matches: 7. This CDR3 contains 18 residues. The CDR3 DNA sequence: TGTGCCAGCAGTTTATGGCCTAACAGGGGGTCCTCCTACAATGAGCAGTTCTTC. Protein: CASSLWPNRGSSYNEQFF.

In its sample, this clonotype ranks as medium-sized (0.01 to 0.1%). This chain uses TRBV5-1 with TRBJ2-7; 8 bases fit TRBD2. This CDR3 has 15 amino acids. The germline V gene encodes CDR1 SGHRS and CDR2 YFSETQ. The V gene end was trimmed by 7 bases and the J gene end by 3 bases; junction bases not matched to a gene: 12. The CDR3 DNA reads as TGCGCCAGCCGAAAAGGGACTAGTTTTAGCTACGAGCAGTACTTC. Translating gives CASRKGTSFSYEQYF.

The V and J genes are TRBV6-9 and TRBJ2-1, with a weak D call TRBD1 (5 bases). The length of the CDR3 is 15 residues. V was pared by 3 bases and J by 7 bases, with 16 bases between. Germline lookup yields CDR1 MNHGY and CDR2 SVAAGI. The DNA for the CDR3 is TGTGCCAGCAGTTACTTTGGGCAGGGTGGGAATGAGCAGTTCTTC. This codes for CASSYFGQGGNEQFF.

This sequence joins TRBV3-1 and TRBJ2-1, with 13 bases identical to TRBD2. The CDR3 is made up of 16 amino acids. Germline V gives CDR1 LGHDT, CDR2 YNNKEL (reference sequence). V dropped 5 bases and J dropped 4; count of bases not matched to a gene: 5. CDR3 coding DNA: TGTGCCAGCAGCTCAGGACTAGCGGGAGTGTACAATGAGCAGTTCTTC. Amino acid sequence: CASSSGLAGVYNEQFF.

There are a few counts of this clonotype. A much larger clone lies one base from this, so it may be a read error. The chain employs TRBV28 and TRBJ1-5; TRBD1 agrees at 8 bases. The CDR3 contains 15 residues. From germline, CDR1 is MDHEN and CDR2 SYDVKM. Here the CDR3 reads CDSDEMTGEAQPQHF. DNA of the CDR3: TGTGACAGCGACGAAATGACAGGGGAGGCTCAGCCCCAGCATTTT.

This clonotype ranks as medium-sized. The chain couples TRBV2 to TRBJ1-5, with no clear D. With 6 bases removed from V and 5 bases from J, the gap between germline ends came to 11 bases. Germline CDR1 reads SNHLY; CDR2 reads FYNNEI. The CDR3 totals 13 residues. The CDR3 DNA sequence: TGTGCCAGCAGCGGAACAGATTATCAGCCCCAGCATTTT. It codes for CASSGTDYQPQHF.

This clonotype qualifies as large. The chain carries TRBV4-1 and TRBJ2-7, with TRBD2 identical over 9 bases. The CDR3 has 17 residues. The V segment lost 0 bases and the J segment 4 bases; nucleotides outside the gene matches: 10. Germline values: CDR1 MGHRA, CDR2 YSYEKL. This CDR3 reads CASSQDSLAGLKYEQYF. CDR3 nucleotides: TGCGCCAGCAGCCAAGATTCACTAGCGGGTCTTAAATACGAGCAGTACTTC.

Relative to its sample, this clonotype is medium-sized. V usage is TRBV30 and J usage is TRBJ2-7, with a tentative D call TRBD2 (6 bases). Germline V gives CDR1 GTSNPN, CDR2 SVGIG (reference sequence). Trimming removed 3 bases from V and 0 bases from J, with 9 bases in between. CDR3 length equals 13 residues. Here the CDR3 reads CAWSWTNSYEQYF. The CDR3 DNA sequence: TGTGCCTGGAGCTGGACTAACTCCTACGAGCAGTACTTC.

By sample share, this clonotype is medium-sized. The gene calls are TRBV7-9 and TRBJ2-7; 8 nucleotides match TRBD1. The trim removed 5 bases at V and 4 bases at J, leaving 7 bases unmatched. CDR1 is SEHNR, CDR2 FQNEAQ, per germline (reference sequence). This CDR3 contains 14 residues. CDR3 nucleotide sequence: TGTGCCAGCAGCCGTCCGGGACAGGAATACGAGCAGTACTTC. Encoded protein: CASSRPGQEYEQYF.

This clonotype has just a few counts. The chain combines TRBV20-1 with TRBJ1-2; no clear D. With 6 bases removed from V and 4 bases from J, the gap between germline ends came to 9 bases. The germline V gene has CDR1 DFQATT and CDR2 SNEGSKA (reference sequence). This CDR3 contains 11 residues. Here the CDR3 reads CSAFPSYGYTF. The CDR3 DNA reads TGCAGTGCCTTCCCCAGCTATGGCTACACCTTC.

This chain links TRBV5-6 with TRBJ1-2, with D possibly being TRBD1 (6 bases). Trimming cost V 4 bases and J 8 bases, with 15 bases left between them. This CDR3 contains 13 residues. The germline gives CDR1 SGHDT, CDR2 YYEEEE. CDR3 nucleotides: TGTGCCAGCAGCCCGGGACATTTCGGAGGCTACACCTTC. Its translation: CASSPGHFGGYTF.

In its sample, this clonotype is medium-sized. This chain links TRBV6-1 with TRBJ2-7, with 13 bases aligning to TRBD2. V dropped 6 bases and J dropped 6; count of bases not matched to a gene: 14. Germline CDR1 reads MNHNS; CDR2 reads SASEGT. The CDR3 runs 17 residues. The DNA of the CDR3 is TGTGCCAGCAGCTTCGGACTAGCGGGAGTTATGATGGTCGAGCAGTACTTC. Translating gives CASSFGLAGVMMVEQYF.

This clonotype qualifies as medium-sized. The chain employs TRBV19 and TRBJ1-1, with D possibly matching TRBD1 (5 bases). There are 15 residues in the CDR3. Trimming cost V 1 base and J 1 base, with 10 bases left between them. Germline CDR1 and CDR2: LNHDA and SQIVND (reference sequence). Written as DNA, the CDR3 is TGTGCCAGTAGTATAGGGACACGACCGAACACTGAAGCTTTCTTT. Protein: CASSIGTRPNTEAFF.

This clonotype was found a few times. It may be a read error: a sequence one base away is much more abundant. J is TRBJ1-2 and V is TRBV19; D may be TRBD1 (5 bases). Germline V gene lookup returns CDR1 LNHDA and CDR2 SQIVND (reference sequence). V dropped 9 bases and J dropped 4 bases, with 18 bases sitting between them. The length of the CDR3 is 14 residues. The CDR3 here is CASRQQEARYGYTF. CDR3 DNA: TGTGCCAGCCGACAGCAGGAGGCCCGCTATGGCTACACCTTC.

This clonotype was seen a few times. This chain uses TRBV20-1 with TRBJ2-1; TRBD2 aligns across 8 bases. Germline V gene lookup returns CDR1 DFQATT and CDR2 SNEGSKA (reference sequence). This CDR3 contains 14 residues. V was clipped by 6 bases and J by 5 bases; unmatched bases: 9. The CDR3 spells CSAPPTGGHNEQFF. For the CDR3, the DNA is TGCAGTGCCCCCCCCACGGGAGGGCACAATGAGCAGTTCTTC.

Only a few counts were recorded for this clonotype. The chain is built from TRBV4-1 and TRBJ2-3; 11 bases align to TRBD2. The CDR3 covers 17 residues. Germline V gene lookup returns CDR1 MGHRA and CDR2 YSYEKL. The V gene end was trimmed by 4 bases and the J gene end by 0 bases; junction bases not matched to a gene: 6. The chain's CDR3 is CASSRPRTSGSTDTQYF. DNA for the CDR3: TGCGCCAGCAGCCGCCCCCGGACTAGCGGGAGCACAGATACGCAGTATTTT.

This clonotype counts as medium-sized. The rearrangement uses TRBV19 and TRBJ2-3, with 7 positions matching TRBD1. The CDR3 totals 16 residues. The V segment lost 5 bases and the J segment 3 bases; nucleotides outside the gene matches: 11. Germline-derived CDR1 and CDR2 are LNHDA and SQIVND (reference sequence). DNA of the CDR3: TGTGCCAGTAGTGCCCGACAGGGTGTGGGAACAGATACGCAGTATTTT. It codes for CASSARQGVGTDTQYF. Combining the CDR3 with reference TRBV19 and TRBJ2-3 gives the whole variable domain DGGITQSPKYLFRKEGQNVTLSCEQNLNHDAMYWYRQDPGQGLRLIYYSQIVNDFQKGDIAEGYSVSREKKESFPLTVTSAQKNPTAFYLCASSARQGVGTDTQYFGPGTRLTVL.